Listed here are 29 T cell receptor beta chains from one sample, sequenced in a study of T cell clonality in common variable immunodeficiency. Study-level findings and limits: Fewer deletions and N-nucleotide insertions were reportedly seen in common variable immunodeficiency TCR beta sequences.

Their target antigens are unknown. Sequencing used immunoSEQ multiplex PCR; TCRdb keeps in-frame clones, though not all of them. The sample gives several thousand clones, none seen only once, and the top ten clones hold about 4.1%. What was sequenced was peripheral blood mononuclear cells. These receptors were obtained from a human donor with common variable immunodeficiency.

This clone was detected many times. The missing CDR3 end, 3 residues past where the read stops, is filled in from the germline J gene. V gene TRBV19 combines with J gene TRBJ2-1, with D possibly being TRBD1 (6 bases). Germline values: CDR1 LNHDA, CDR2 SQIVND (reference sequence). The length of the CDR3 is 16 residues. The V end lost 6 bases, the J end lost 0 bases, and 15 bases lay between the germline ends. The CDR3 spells CASRGFQGSSYNEQFF. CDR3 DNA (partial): TGTGCCAGTAGAGGGTTTCAGGGGAGCTCCTACAATGAG. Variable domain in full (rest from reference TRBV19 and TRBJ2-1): DGGITQSPKYLFRKEGQNVTLSCEQNLNHDAMYWYRQDPGQGLRLIYYSQIVNDFQKGDIAEGYSVSREKKESFPLTVTSAQKNPTAFYLCASRGFQGSSYNEQFFGPGTRLTVL.

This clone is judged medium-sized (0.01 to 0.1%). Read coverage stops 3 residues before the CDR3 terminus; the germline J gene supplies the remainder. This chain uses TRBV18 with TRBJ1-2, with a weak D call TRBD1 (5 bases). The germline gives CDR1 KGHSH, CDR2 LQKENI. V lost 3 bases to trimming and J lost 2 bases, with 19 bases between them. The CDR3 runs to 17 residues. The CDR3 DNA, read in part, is TGTGCCAGCTCACCTTCCGGGGGATTGGTTGAAAACTATGGC. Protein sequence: CASSPSGGLVENYG. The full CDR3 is CASSPSGGLVENYGYTF.

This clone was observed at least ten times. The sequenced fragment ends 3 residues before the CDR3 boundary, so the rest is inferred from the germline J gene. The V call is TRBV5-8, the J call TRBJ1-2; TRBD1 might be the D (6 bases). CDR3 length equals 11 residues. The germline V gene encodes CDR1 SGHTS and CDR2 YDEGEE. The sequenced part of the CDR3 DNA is TGTGCCAGCAGACAGGGTTTGGGC. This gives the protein CASRQGLG. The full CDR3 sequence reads CASRQGLGYTF.

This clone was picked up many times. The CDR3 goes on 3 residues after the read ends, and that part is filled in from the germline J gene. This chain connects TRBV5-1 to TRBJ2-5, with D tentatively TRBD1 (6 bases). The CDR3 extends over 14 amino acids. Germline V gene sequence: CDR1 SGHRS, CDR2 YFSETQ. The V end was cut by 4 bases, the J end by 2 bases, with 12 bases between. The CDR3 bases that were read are TGCGCCAGCAGCCGGAGGACAGATCAAGAGACC. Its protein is CASSRRTDQET. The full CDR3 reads CASSRRTDQETQYF.

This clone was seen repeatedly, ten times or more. CDR3 bases read: TGCAGTGCTTCTCGTACCGGGACTAGCGGGAGGGCGAACACCGGGGAG. Translated: CSASRTGTSGRANTGE. The full-length CDR3 reads as CSASRTGTSGRANTGELFF. This rearrangement joins TRBV20-1 to TRBJ2-2; the match to TRBD2 covers 16 bases. The CDR3 is cut off 3 residues early in the read; its end comes from the germline J gene. Trimming cost V 5 bases and J 0 bases; bases outside gene matches: 9. Germline V gene sequence: CDR1 DFQATT, CDR2 SNEGSKA (reference sequence). The CDR3 length is 19 residues.

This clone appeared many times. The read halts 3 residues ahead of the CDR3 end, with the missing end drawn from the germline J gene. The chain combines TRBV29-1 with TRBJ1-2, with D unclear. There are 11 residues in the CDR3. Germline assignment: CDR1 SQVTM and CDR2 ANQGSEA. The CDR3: CSVPSQAGYTF. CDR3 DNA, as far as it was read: TGCAGCGTGCCCTCCCAAGCAGGC.

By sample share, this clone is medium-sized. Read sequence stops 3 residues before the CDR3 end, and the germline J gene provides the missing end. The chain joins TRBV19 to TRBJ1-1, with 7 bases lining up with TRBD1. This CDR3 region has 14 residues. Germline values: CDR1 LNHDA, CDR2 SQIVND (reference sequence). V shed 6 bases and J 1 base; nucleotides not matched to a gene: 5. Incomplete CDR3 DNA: TGTGCCAGTAGAAACAGGGGCGAGAACACTGAA. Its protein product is CASRNRGENTE. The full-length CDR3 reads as CASRNRGENTEAFF. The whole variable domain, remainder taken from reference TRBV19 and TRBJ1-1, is DGGITQSPKYLFRKEGQNVTLSCEQNLNHDAMYWYRQDPGQGLRLIYYSQIVNDFQKGDIAEGYSVSREKKESFPLTVTSAQKNPTAFYLCASRNRGENTEAFFGQGTRLTVV.

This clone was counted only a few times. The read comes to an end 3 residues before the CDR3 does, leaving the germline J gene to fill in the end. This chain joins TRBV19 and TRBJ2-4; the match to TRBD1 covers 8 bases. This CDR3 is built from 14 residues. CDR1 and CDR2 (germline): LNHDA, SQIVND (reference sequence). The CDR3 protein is CASRGGTGYQPQYF. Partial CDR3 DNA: TGTGCCAGTAGGGGTGGGACAGGCTATCAGCCT.

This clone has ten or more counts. The CDR3 protein is CASSISGTPGETQYF. The covered CDR3 bases are TGTGCCAGTAGTATCAGCGGGACGCCAGGGGAGACC. The chain is built from TRBV19 and TRBJ2-5, with 7 bases identical to TRBD2. The CDR3 end falls 3 residues outside the read, so it is completed with the germline J gene. CDR1 LNHDA and CDR2 SQIVND come from the germline V gene (reference sequence). After removal of 3 bases from V and 5 bases from J, the junction contained 9 bases not matched to a gene. CDR3 size: 15 residues.

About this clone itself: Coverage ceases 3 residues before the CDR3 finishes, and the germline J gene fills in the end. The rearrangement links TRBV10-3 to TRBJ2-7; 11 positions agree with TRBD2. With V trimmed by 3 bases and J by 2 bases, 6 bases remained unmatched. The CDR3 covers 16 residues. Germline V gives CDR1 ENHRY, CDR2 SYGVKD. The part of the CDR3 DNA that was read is TGTGCCATCAGTGATACCGGGACTAGCGGAGCCTACGAG. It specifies CAISDTGTSGAYE. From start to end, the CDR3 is CAISDTGTSGAYEQYF.

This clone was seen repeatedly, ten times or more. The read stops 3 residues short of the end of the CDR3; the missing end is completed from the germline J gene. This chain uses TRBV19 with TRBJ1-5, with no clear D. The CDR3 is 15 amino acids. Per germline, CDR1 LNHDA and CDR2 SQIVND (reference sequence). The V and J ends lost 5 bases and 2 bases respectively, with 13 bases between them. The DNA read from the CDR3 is TGTGCCAGTAGTTCTCAAGCGGGCGGCAATCAGCCC. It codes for CASSSQAGGNQP. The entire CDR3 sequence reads CASSSQAGGNQPQHF.

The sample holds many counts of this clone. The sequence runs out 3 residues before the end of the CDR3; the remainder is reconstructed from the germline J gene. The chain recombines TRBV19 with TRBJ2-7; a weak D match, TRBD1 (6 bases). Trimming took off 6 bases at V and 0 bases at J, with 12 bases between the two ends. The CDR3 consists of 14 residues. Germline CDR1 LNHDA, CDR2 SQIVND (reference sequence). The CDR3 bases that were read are TGTGCCAGTAGATCGGGACATAGCTCCTACGAG. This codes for CASRSGHSSYE. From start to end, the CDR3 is CASRSGHSSYEQYF.

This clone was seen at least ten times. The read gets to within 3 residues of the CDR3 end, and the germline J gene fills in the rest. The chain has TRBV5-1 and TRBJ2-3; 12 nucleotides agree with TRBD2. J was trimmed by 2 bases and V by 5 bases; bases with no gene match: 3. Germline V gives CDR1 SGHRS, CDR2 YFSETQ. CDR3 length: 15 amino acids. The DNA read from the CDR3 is TGCGCCAGCAGTCTAGCGGGAGGGGACACAGATACG. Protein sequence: CASSLAGGDTDT. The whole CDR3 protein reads CASSLAGGDTDTQYF.

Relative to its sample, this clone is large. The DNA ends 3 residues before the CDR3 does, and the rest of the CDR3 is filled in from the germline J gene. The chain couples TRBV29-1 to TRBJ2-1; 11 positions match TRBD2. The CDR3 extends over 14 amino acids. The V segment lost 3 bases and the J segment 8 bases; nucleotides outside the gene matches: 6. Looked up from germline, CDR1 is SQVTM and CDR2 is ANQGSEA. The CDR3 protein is CSVETSGIVYEQFF. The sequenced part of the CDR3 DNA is TGCAGCGTTGAGACTAGCGGGATCGTCTATGAG.

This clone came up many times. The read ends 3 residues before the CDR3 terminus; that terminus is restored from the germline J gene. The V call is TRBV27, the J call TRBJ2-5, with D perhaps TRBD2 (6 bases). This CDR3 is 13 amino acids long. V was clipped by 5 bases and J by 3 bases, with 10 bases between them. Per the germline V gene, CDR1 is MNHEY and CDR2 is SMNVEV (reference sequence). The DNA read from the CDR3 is TGTGCCAGCAGTACTATAGCGGAAGAGACC. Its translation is CASSTIAEET. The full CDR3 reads CASSTIAEETQYF.

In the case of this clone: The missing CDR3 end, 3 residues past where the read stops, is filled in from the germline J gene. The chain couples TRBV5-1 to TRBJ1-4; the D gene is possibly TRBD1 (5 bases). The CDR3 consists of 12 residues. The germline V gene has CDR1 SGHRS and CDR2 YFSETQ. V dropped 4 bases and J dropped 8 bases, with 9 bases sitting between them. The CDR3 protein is CASSGGEEKLFF. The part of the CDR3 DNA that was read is TGCGCCAGCAGCGGGGGGGAGGAAAAA.

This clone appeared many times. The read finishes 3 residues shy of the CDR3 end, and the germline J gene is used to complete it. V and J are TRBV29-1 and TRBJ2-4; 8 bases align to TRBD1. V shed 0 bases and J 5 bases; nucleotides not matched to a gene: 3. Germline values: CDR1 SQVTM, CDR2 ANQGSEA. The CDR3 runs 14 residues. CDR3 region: CSVEDTGGQNIQYF. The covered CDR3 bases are TGCAGCGTTGAAGACACAGGGGGTCAAAACATT.

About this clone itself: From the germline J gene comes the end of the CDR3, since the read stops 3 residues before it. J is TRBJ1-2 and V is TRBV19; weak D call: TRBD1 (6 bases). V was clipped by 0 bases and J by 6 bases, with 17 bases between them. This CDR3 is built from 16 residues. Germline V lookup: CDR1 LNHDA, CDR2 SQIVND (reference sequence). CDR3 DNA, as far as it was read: TGTGCCAGTAGTATAGATCTGGCAGGGGATCATCATGGC. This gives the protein CASSIDLAGDHHG. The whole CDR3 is CASSIDLAGDHHGYTF.

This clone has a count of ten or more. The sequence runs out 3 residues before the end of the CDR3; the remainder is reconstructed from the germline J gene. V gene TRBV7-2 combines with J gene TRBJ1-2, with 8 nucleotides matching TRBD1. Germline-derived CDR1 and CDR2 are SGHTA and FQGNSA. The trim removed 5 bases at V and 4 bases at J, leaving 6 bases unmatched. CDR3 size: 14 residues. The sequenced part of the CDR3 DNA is TGTGCCAGCAGCCGGACAGGGATAATCTATGGC. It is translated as CASSRTGIIYG. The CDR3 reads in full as CASSRTGIIYGYTF.

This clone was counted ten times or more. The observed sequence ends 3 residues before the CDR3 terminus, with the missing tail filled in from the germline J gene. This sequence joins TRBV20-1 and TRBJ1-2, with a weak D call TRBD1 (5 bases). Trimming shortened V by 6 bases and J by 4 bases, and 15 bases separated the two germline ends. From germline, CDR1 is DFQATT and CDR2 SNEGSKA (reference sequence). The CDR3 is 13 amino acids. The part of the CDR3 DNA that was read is TGCAGTGCCAAACCCCAGGGTTCCTATGGC. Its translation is CSAKPQGSYG. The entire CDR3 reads CSAKPQGSYGYTF.

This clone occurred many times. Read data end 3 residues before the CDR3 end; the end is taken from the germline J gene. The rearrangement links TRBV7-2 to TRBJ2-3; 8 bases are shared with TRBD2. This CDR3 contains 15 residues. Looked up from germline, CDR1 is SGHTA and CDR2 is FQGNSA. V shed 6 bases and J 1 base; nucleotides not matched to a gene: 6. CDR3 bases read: TGTGCCAGCAGTCGGACTAGCAGTCGCACAGATACG. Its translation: CASSRTSSRTDT. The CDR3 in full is CASSRTSSRTDTQYF.

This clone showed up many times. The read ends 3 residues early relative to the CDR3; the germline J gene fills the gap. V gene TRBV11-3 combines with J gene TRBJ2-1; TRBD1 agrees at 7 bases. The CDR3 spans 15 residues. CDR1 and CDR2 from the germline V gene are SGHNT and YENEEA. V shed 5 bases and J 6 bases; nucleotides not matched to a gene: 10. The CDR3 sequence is CASSSRAGGFNEQFF. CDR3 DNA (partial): TGTGCCAGCAGCAGTCGAGCAGGGGGTTTCAATGAG.

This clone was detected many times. This CDR3 reads CASSPGGEVETQYF. CDR3 bases read: TGTGCCAGTAGTCCGGGGGGGGAAGTAGAGACC. The gene calls are TRBV19 and TRBJ2-5, with 8 bases that match TRBD2. The read halts 3 residues ahead of the CDR3 end, with the missing end drawn from the germline J gene. The germline gives CDR1 LNHDA, CDR2 SQIVND (reference sequence). The CDR3 loop spans 14 amino acids. Trimming at V came to 5 bases and at J to 4 bases, leaving 6 bases not matched to a gene.

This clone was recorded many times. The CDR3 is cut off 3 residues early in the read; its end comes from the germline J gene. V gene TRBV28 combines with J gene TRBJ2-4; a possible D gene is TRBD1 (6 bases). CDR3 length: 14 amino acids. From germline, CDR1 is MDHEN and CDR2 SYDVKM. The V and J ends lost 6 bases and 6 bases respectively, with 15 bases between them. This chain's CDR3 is CASRLVQGRNIQYF. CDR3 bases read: TGTGCCAGCAGATTAGTGCAGGGGCGAAACATT.

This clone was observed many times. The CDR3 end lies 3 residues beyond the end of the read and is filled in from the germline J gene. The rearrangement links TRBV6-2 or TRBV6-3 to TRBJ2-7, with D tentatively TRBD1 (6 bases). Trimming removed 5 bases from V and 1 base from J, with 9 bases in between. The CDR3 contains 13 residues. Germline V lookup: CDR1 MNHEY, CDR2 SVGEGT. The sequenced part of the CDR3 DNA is TGTGCCAGCAGTAAAGACAGGTCCTACGAG. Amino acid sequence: CASSKDRSYE. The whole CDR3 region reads CASSKDRSYEQYF.

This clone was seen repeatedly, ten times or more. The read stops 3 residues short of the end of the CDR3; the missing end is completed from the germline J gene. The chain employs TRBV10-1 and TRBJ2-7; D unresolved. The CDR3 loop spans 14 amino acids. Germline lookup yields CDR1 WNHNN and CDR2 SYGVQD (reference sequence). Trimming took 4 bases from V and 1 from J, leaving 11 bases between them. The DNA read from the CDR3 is TGCGCCAGCAGTGGAGGTCTTCGATCCTACGAG. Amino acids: CASSGGLRSYE. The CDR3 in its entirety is CASSGGLRSYEQYF.

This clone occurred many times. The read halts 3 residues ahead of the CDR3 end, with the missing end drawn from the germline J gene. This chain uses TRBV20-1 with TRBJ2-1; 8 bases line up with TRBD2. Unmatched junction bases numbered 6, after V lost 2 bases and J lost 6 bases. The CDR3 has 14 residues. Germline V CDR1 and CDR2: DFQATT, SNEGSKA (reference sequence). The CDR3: CSARRAGGSNEQFF. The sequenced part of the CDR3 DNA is TGCAGTGCTAGACGTGCGGGGGGATCCAATGAG.

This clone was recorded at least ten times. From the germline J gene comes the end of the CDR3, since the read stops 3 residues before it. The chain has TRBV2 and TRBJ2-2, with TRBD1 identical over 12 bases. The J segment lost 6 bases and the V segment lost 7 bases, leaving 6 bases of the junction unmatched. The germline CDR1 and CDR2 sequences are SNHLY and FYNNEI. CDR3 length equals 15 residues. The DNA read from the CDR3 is TGTGCCAGCACCCGGGACAGGGGGCTCTCCGGGGAG. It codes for CASTRDRGLSGE. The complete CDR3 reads CASTRDRGLSGELFF.

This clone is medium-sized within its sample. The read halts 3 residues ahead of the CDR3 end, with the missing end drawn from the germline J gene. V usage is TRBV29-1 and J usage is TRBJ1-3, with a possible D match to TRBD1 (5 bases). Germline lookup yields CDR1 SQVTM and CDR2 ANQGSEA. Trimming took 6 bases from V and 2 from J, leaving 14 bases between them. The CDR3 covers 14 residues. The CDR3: CSVSLATAGNTIYF. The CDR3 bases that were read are TGCAGCGTCTCCCTTGCGACAGCTGGAAACACC.